Shown below are 26 T cell receptor beta chains from a single sample sequenced in a study of T cell repertoires in cytomegalovirus infection. MiXCR, applied by TCRdb to the reads, yields one record per CDR3 protein. This sample has 200,000 to 250,000 distinct CDR3 sequences, with 5% to 8.5% found just once. The sample was PBMCs. Receptor source: a human donor in good health (CMV status not recorded). Some clones in this sample may be carry-over from other donors' samples.

This clonotype came up many times. The chain links TRBV29-1 to TRBJ1-1; TRBD1 matches 12 bases. Trimming removed 7 bases from V and 6 bases from J; junction bases left unmatched: 6. The CDR3 is 13 residues long. Germline-derived CDR1 and CDR2 are SQVTM and ANQGSEA. In DNA, the CDR3 is TGCAGCGCCGAGGGACAGGGGGCATCTGAAGCTTTCTTT. This sequence encodes CSAEGQGASEAFF.

The chain links TRBV3-1 to TRBJ2-2; D is unclear. Germline CDR1 is LGHDT and CDR2 is YNNKEL (reference sequence). This CDR3 contains 14 residues. Between the trimmed V and J ends, which lost 4 bases and 5 bases, there was a span of 11 bases. The DNA for the CDR3 is TGTGCCAGCAGCCCTAGGGCCTTTACCGGGGAGCTGTTTTTT. This gives the protein CASSPRAFTGELFF.

This clonotype occurred many times. The chain uses TRBV7-2 and TRBJ2-3; 11 bases are a match to TRBD2. Germline CDR1 is SGHTA and CDR2 is FQGNSA. J gave up 6 bases and V 5 bases, and 10 bases lay outside the gene matches. This CDR3 contains 16 residues. This CDR3 reads CASSPTLAGVGDTQYF. In DNA form, the CDR3 reads TGTGCCAGCAGCCCTACACTAGCGGGGGTTGGGGATACGCAGTATTTT.

This clonotype was observed many times. The V gene is TRBV7-2, the J gene TRBJ1-3; D remains unclear. Per germline, CDR1 SGHTA and CDR2 FQGNSA. V lost 0 bases to trimming and J lost 0 bases, with 9 bases between them. This CDR3 region has 16 residues. This chain's CDR3 is CASSLAHRSSGNTIYF. The CDR3, as DNA: TGTGCCAGCAGCTTAGCCCATCGTTCCTCTGGAAACACCATATATTTT. Combining the CDR3 with reference TRBV7-2 and TRBJ1-3 gives the whole variable domain GAGVSQSPSNKVTEKGKDVELRCDPISGHTALYWYRQSLGQGLEFLIYFQGNSAPDKSGLPSDRFSAERTGGSVSTLTIQRTQQEDSAVYLCASSLAHRSSGNTIYFGEGSWLTVV.

In its sample, this clonotype was seen many times. The chain uses TRBV7-9 and TRBJ1-6; D remains ambiguous. CDR1 is SEHNR, CDR2 FQNEAQ, per germline (reference sequence). The CDR3 is made up of 18 amino acids. Trimming removed 1 base at V and 3 bases at J, with 16 bases between. The CDR3 coding sequence is TGTGCCAGCAGCTTAGAGGGTGGCAAACCCGGCTATAATTCACCCCTCCACTTT. The encoded protein is CASSLEGGKPGYNSPLHF.

This clonotype was detected many times. V usage is TRBV12-3 or TRBV12-4 and J usage is TRBJ2-1; 9 nucleotides align to TRBD2. V trimming: 6 bases; J trimming: 10 bases; junction bases outside the gene matches: 13. The CDR3 is 15 residues long. DNA for the CDR3: TGTGCCAGCAGCCAAGCGGGGGGCCCAGTGGTCGAGCAGTTCTTC. Amino acids: CASSQAGGPVVEQFF.

There are many counts of this clonotype. The chain joins TRBV6-5 to TRBJ1-6; D remains ambiguous. Trimming left V 6 bases short and J 6 bases short, with 15 bases between. Looked up from germline, CDR1 is MNHEY and CDR2 is SVGAGI. The CDR3 totals 15 residues. DNA for the CDR3: TGTGCCAGCAGACCACGGTCGGTCTTTAATTCACCCCTCCACTTT. Its protein product is CASRPRSVFNSPLHF.

This clonotype was seen at least ten times. This chain connects TRBV29-1 to TRBJ1-1; 7 bases map to TRBD1. The CDR3 length is 14 residues. Losses at the gene ends were 1 base for V and 5 bases for J; bases not matched to a gene: 7. The V gene's germline CDR1 is SQVTM and CDR2 ANQGSEA. CDR3: CSVEGGRGRTEAFF. The CDR3 DNA reads as TGCAGCGTTGAAGGGGGCAGGGGGAGGACTGAAGCTTTCTTT. The full variable domain, with the rest looked up from reference TRBV29-1 and TRBJ1-1, is SAVISQKPSRDICQRGTSLTIQCQVDSQVTMMFWYRQQPGQSLTLIATANQGSEATYESGFVIDKFPISRPNLTFSTLTVSNMSPEDSSIYLCSVEGGRGRTEAFFGQGTRLTVV.

Many counts were recorded for this clonotype. V and J are TRBV19 and TRBJ1-1; 9 positions agree with TRBD1. J was trimmed by 10 bases and V by 6 bases; bases with no gene match: 12. Germline V gene sequence: CDR1 LNHDA, CDR2 SQIVND (reference sequence). This CDR3 has 14 amino acids. The CDR3 DNA sequence: TGTGCCAGTAGCATCGCACAGGGGGCTGTATTAGCTTTCTTT. Its protein product is CASSIAQGAVLAFF.

This clonotype was counted at least ten times. The chain has TRBV7-9 and TRBJ1-2; 7 nucleotides align to TRBD1. Germline values: CDR1 SEHNR, CDR2 FQNEAQ (reference sequence). The CDR3 is 13 residues long. V dropped 4 bases and J dropped 8; count of bases not matched to a gene: 7. The CDR3 DNA reads as TGTGCCAGCAGCTCCGCAGGGGGAGGAGGCTACACCTTC. As protein: CASSSAGGGGYTF.

This clonotype has ten or more counts. The chain is built from TRBV5-4 and TRBJ2-5; no clear D gene. Germline V CDR1 and CDR2: SGHNT, YYREEE (reference sequence). With 0 bases removed from V and 0 bases from J, the gap between germline ends came to 12 bases. The CDR3 runs 16 residues. The CDR3 is CASSLGRLGHQETQYF. The CDR3 DNA follows: TGTGCCAGCAGCTTGGGCCGTTTGGGTCACCAAGAGACCCAGTACTTC.

This clonotype has a count of ten or more. The chain employs TRBV7-8 and TRBJ2-1, with 7 bases that match TRBD1. The V segment lost 2 bases and the J segment 6 bases; nucleotides outside the gene matches: 13. Germline-derived CDR1 and CDR2 are SGHVS and FQNEAQ. CDR3 length: 17 residues. The CDR3 loop reads CASSLRGRGTGGNEQFF. The CDR3 nucleotides are TGTGCCAGCAGCTTAAGGGGCAGGGGGACGGGTGGCAATGAGCAGTTCTTC.

The rearrangement uses TRBV5-5 and TRBJ1-5; D gene unclear. The length of the CDR3 is 13 residues. CDR1 SGHKS and CDR2 YYEKEE come from the germline V gene (reference sequence). Trimming took off 4 bases at V and 0 bases at J, with 5 bases between the two ends. The CDR3 DNA reads TGTGCCAGCAGCGCAATTAGCAATCAGCCCCAGCATTTT. Protein: CASSAISNQPQHF.

The rearrangement uses TRBV7-2 and TRBJ2-7; D is undetermined. V was pared by 5 bases and J by 2 bases, with 16 bases between. Germline values: CDR1 SGHTA, CDR2 FQGNSA. The CDR3 contains 15 residues. The CDR3 DNA sequence: TGTGCCAGCAGCCCAGAGACTTTTTGCGCCTACGAGCAGTACTTC. It specifies CASSPETFCAYEQYF.

This clonotype was seen only a few times. This chain uses TRBV29-1 with TRBJ2-4, with 11 bases lining up with TRBD1. The CDR3 is made up of 14 amino acids. Germline V lookup: CDR1 SQVTM, CDR2 ANQGSEA. Trimming took 3 bases from V and 7 from J; bases not matched to a gene: 5. CDR3 loop: CSVEDRGPGNIQYF. In DNA form, the CDR3 reads TGCAGCGTTGAGGACAGGGGGCCTGGTAACATTCAGTACTTC. Variable domain in full (rest from reference TRBV29-1 and TRBJ2-4): SAVISQKPSRDICQRGTSLTIQCQVDSQVTMMFWYRQQPGQSLTLIATANQGSEATYESGFVIDKFPISRPNLTFSTLTVSNMSPEDSSIYLCSVEDRGPGNIQYFGAGTRLSVL.

The V call is TRBV4-3, the J call TRBJ2-3; TRBD2 aligns across 14 bases. This CDR3 has 19 residues. V lost 4 bases and J lost 0; bases outside the gene matches: 9. CDR1 and CDR2 from the germline V gene are LGHNA and YSLEER. The CDR3 loop reads CASSLGLAGVQASTDTQYF. DNA of the CDR3: TGCGCCAGCAGCCTGGGACTAGCGGGGGTTCAAGCTAGCACAGATACGCAGTATTTT.

Ten or more counts support this clonotype. The J gene is TRBJ1-6, the V gene TRBV12-3 or TRBV12-4; TRBD1 aligns across 10 bases. CDR3 length: 15 residues. After removal of 5 bases from V and 10 bases from J, the junction contained 8 bases not matched to a gene. As DNA, the CDR3 is TGTGCCAGCAGTGCGACAGGGGGCGCAGAATCACCCCTCCACTTT. Its protein product is CASSATGGAESPLHF.

This clonotype was picked up many times. The V gene is TRBV14, the J gene TRBJ2-1; a possible D gene is TRBD1 (6 bases). V was pared by 3 bases and J by 4 bases, with 10 bases between. The CDR3 runs to 14 residues. Germline CDR1 and CDR2: SGHDN and FVKESK. CDR3 nucleotides: TGTGCCAGCAGCCAGGGGACAAGATACAATGAGCAGTTCTTC. This codes for CASSQGTRYNEQFF. The full variable domain, with the rest looked up from reference TRBV14 and TRBJ2-1, is EAGVTQFPSHSVIEKGQTVTLRCDPISGHDNLYWYRRVMGKEIKFLLHFVKESKQDESGMPNNRFLAERTGGTYSTLKVQPAELEDSGVYFCASSQGTRYNEQFFGPGTRLTVL.

This clonotype has at least ten counts. The CDR3 loop reads CASGTYVGTEAFF. CDR3 nucleotide sequence: TGTGCCAGCGGCACGTATGTTGGCACTGAAGCTTTCTTT. The chain couples TRBV6-2 or TRBV6-3 to TRBJ1-1; no clear D gene. V was cut by 8 bases and J by 4 bases, with 14 bases left in between. Germline V gene data show CDR1 as MNHEY and CDR2 as SVGEGT. CDR3 length: 13 amino acids.

The chain recombines TRBV5-1 with TRBJ1-1, with D uncertain. The V and J ends lost 0 bases and 1 base respectively, with 7 bases between them. CDR1 and CDR2 from the germline V gene are SGHRS and YFSETQ. There are 14 residues in the CDR3. CDR3 bases: TGCGCCAGCAGCTTGGATGCGGCGAACACTGAAGCTTTCTTT. Protein: CASSLDAANTEAFF.

This clonotype occurred a few times. DNA for the CDR3: TGTGCCAGCAGCCCTATGGACTACGAGCAGTACTTC. This encodes CASSPMDYEQYF. This chain uses TRBV7-9 with TRBJ2-7; D remains unclear. The V and J ends lost 5 bases and 3 bases respectively, with 8 bases between them. This CDR3 is 12 amino acids long. Germline CDR1 and CDR2: SEHNR and FQNEAQ (reference sequence).

Many counts were recorded for this clonotype. The rearrangement links TRBV6-2 or TRBV6-3 to TRBJ1-2; 8 nucleotides match TRBD1. CDR1 and CDR2 (germline): MNHEY, SVGEGT. After removal of 5 bases from V and 4 bases from J, the junction contained 6 bases not matched to a gene. CDR3 length equals 14 residues. The CDR3 loop reads CASSPGTGSYGYTF. The DNA of the CDR3 is TGTGCCAGCAGTCCGGGGACAGGTTCCTATGGCTACACCTTC.

This clonotype came up many times. This sequence joins TRBV11-2 and TRBJ2-2; TRBD1 aligns across 10 bases. This CDR3 has 18 amino acids. Unmatched junction bases numbered 5, after V lost 0 bases and J lost 1 base. CDR1 is SGHAT and CDR2 is FQNNGV in the germline V gene. The CDR3 coding sequence is TGTGCCAGCAGCTTAGATCAATGGGACAGGGGGAACACCGGGGAGCTGTTTTTT. It translates to CASSLDQWDRGNTGELFF.

The chain is built from TRBV12-3 or TRBV12-4 and TRBJ1-5, with D unclear. The CDR3 is made up of 12 amino acids. V lost 8 bases to trimming and J lost 4 bases, with 9 bases between them. This CDR3 reads CASGYVNQPQHF. DNA for the CDR3: TGTGCCAGCGGCTACGTGAATCAGCCCCAGCATTTT.

This clonotype was recorded many times. The chain carries TRBV6-6 and TRBJ2-5; 9 nucleotides agree with TRBD2. CDR1 is MNHNY and CDR2 is SVGAGI in the germline V gene (reference sequence). The CDR3 runs 16 residues. V lost 7 bases and J lost 0; bases outside the gene matches: 9. This CDR3 reads CASTFLLAGDQETQYF. CDR3 bases: TGTGCCAGCACCTTCCTATTAGCGGGGGACCAAGAGACCCAGTACTTC.

This clonotype appeared many times. The J gene is TRBJ2-5, the V gene TRBV6-6; 8 bases agree with TRBD1. Germline-derived CDR1 and CDR2 are MNHNY and SVGAGI (reference sequence). The CDR3 is made up of 14 amino acids. Unmatched junction bases numbered 0, after V lost 2 bases and J lost 1 base. The CDR3 loop is CASSYGTGQETQYF. In DNA form, the CDR3 reads TGTGCCAGCAGTTACGGGACAGGCCAAGAGACCCAGTACTTC.